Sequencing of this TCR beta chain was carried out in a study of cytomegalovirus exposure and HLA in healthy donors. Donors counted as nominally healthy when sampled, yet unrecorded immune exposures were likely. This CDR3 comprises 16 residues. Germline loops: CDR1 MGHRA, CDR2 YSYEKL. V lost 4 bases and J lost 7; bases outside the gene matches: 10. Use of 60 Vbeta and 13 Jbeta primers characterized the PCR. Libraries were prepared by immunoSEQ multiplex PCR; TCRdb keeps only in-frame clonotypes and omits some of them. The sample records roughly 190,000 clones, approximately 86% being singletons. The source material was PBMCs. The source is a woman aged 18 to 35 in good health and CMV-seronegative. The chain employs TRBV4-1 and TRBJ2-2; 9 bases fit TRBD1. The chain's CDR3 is CASSPTGTGILGELFF. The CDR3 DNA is TGCGCCAGCAGCCCGACCGGGACAGGGATTCTCGGGGAGCTGTTTTTT.